The present entry profiles one T cell receptor beta chain with its context. Its antigen remains unidentified. The data are from a study of blood T cells in healthy people across ages. For the second PCR, which ran for about 6 to 11 cycles, a sample-barcoded 5' primer and a J-beta primer mix were used. A template-switch adaptor with 12 random nucleotides tagged each cDNA molecule. MiXCR, run by TCRdb on the 5' RACE reads, gives a single entry per CDR3 protein. The repertoire consists of about 780,000 distinct CDR3 sequences, with 46% occurring once and the leading ten covering 18%. Study-wide points: When set beside aged donors, long-lived donors presented more naive CD4+ cells and higher diversity. Changes seen in expanded clonotypes were possibly confounded by donor CMV status left unknown.

Germline V gives CDR1 GTSNPN, CDR2 SVGIG (reference sequence). This CDR3 has 14 amino acids. Sequenced sample: blood. This chain connects TRBV30 to TRBJ2-7; 7 bases fit TRBD2. TRBJ2-5 matches the DNA end more closely, so the J call is doubtful. The clonotype comes from a man at least 80 years old in good health. CDR3 sequence: CAWSVGGPEETQYF. CDR3 sequence (DNA): TGTGCCTGGAGTGTGGGAGGGCCGGAGGAGACCCAGTACTTC.